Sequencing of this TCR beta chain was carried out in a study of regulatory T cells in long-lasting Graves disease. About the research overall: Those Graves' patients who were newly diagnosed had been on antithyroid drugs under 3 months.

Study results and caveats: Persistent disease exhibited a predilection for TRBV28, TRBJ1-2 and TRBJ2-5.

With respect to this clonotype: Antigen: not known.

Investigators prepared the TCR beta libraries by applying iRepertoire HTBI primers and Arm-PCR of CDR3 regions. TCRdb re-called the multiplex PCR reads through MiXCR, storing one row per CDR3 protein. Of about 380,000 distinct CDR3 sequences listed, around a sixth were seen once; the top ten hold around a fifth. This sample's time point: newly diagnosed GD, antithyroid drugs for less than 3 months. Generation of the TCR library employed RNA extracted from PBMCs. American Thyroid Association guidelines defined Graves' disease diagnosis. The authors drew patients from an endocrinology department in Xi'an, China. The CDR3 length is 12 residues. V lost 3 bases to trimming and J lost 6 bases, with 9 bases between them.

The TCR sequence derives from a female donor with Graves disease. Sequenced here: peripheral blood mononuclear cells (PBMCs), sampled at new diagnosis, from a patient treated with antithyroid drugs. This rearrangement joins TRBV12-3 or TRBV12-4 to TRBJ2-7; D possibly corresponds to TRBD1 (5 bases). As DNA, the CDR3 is TGTGCCAGCAGTTTTATGGGGCGCGAGCAGTACTTC. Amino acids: CASSFMGREQYF.